Listed below are T cell receptor beta chains from one sample, sequenced in a study of cytomegalovirus exposure and HLA in healthy donors. Measured with immunoSEQ multiplex PCR; TCRdb has only the in-frame clones, and not every one. The sample shows about 160,000 clones, less than 90% of them seen only once. The sequenced material came from PBMCs. These receptors were obtained from a man between 18 and 35 years old in good health and CMV-seronegative. Each CDR3 is given with its conserved first and last residue. D genes are given only for firm matches. Size values are once, few and many counts, or a class for expanded clones, and some rows have none.

j_call v_call clone_size d_call cdr3_nt cdr3_aa
TRBJ2-5 TRBV7-9 once TRBD2 TGTGCCAGCAGCTTACCTCTAGCGGGAGGGCAAGAGACCCAGTACTTC CASSLPLAGGQETQYF
TRBJ2-7 TRBV27 . . TGTGCCAGTTGGCAGGCAAGCTCCTACGAGCAGTACTTC CASWQASSYEQYF
TRBJ2-2 TRBV28 . . TGTGCCAGCGCTCCTAGCGCCGGTACCGGGGAGCTGTTTTTT CASAPSAGTGELFF
TRBJ2-7 TRBV5-1 . TRBD2 TGCGCCAGCAGCGTCCCTAGCGGGAGTTTTTACGAGCAGTACTTC CASSVPSGSFYEQYF
TRBJ1-1 TRBV2 . TRBD1 TGTGCCAGCAGGCCGAGGGGGCCAGGGAACACTGAAGCTTTCTTT CASRPRGPGNTEAFF
TRBJ1-5 TRBV28 . . TGTGCCAGCAGTCGTCCCTGGCGGAGGAATCAGCCCCAGCATTTT CASSRPWRRNQPQHF
TRBJ1-2 TRBV28 once TRBD1 TGTGCCAGCAGCCCTCCGACAGGGGAGGAGGGCTACACCTTC CASSPPTGEEGYTF
TRBJ2-1 TRBV9 . TRBD2 TGTGCCAGCAGCGGATCTCGGGGGGGCCTGAATGAGCAGTTCTTC CASSGSRGGLNEQFF
TRBJ2-2 TRBV27 . . TGTGCCAGCAGCCTACAGGGCCGAGCGTACACCGGGGAGCTGTTTTTT CASSLQGRAYTGELFF
TRBJ1-1 TRBV5-1 . . TGCGCCAGCAGCTTGGGGGGCCCCACTGAAGCTTTCTTT CASSLGGPTEAFF
TRBJ1-1 TRBV30 . TRBD1 TGTGCCTGGAGTGTACACGCAGGGGGCTACACTGAAGCTTTCTTT CAWSVHAGGYTEAFF
TRBJ1-5 TRBV5-6 . . TGTGCCAGCAGCACGGGGGTGGATCCCAATCAGCCCCAGCATTTT CASSTGVDPNQPQHF
TRBJ2-7 TRBV5-1 . . TGCGCCAGCAGCCAGGATCCGGGACTTACCTACGAGCAGTACTTC CASSQDPGLTYEQYF
TRBJ2-7 TRBV7-2 . . TGTGCCAGCAGCTCAGAATTTCCCCACTACGAGCAGTACTTC CASSSEFPHYEQYF